Listed here are 26 T cell receptor beta chains from one sample, sequenced in a study of blood T cells in healthy people across ages. Primed by a sample-barcoded 5' primer and a J-beta primer mix, a second PCR proceeded for about 6 to 12 cycles. One entry per CDR3 protein results from TCRdb running MiXCR on the 5' RACE reads. The table records approximately 800,000 distinct CDR3 sequences, 20% to 30% of them present only once. Another study also made use of these data, one on T cells of mothers and their children.

Input material: blood. The receptor set was obtained from a boy younger than 18 in good health.

The CDR3 loop reads CASSLDGGTGGSSTEAFF. The DNA for the CDR3 is TGTGCCAGCAGTTTAGACGGTGGAACGGGGGGGAGTAGTACTGAAGCTTTCTTT. The chain is built from TRBV27 and TRBJ1-1; D perhaps matches TRBD1 (5 bases). Germline lookup yields CDR1 MNHEY and CDR2 SMNVEV (reference sequence). The V end was cut by 2 bases, the J end by 5 bases, with 24 bases between. There are 18 residues in the CDR3.

This sequence joins TRBV20-1 and TRBJ2-1, with 7 nucleotides matching TRBD2. Matching the DNA end better, TRBJ2-7 makes the J call doubtful. This CDR3 has 14 residues. Per germline, CDR1 DFQATT and CDR2 SNEGSKA (reference sequence). The CDR3 reads CSARWGGDSYEQYF. DNA for the CDR3: TGCAGTGCTAGGTGGGGGGGTGATTCCTACGAGCAGTACTTC.

The V gene is TRBV5-1, the J gene TRBJ2-5, with 7 bases lining up with TRBD1. The CDR3 runs to 18 residues. The trim removed 0 bases at V and 1 base at J, leaving 12 bases unmatched. In germline, CDR1 is SGHRS, CDR2 YFSETQ. This CDR3 reads CASSLGDLGGPSQETQYF. Written as DNA, the CDR3 is TGCGCCAGCAGCTTGGGTGACCTAGGGGGCCCTTCCCAAGAGACCCAGTACTTC.

This clonotype has only a few counts. The V and J genes are TRBV4-1 and TRBJ2-5, with D possibly matching TRBD1 (6 bases). The DNA end is more similar to TRBJ2-1, so the J call may be wrong. Germline-derived CDR1 and CDR2 are MGHRA and YSYEKL. The CDR3 spans 16 residues. The CDR3 DNA follows: TGCGCCAGCAGCCAAGATTGGGACACATTATACAATGAGCAGTTCTTC. The encoded protein is CASSQDWDTLYNEQFF.

In this sample, this clonotype turned up a few times. The chain joins TRBV28 to TRBJ2-4; 7 bases align to TRBD2. Unmatched junction bases numbered 6, after V lost 6 bases and J lost 1 base. The CDR3 sequence is 15 residues long. From germline, CDR1 is MDHEN and CDR2 SYDVKM. The CDR3 bases are TGTGCCAGCAGAGGCGGGGGAATGGCCAAAAACATTCAGTACTTC. It specifies CASRGGGMAKNIQYF.

V usage is TRBV7-3 and J usage is TRBJ1-2, with TRBD1 identical over 8 bases. J gave up 4 bases and V 4 bases, and 2 bases lay outside the gene matches. Germline V gene sequence: CDR1 SGHTA, CDR2 FQGTGA. This CDR3 has 13 residues. The DNA of the CDR3 is TGTGCCAGCAGCTCTACAGGGGGCTATGGCTACACCTTC. This gives the protein CASSSTGGYGYTF.

The chain joins TRBV10-3 to TRBJ2-3, with 12 bases identical to TRBD1. The length of the CDR3 is 16 residues. From germline, CDR1 is ENHRY and CDR2 SYGVKD. The V and J ends lost 6 bases and 1 base, in that order; junction bases with no gene match: 5. The CDR3 is CAIRRDRGRGTDTQYF. CDR3 nucleotides: TGTGCCATCAGAAGGGACAGGGGGCGCGGCACAGATACGCAGTATTTT.

This clonotype has only a few counts. The rearrangement links TRBV20-1 to TRBJ2-4; D could derive from TRBD1 or TRBD2 (6 bases each). The CDR3 is made up of 13 amino acids. Germline assignment: CDR1 DFQATT and CDR2 SNEGSKA (reference sequence). Trimming took 3 bases from V and 8 from J, leaving 14 bases between them. In DNA form, the CDR3 reads TGCAGTGCTAGTGGGAGAAGGGGGGACATTCAGTACTTC. It specifies CSASGRRGDIQYF.

The chain carries TRBV28 and TRBJ2-3; 11 bases agree with TRBD2. The germline CDR1 and CDR2 sequences are MDHEN and SYDVKM. The CDR3 contains 16 residues. Trimming at V came to 6 bases and at J to 5 bases, leaving 10 bases not matched to a gene. The CDR3 DNA reads TGTGCCAGCAGCTCGTTTAGCGGGGGGGCGGAAGATACGCAGTATTTT. Encoded protein: CASSSFSGGAEDTQYF. Drawing the rest from reference TRBV28 and TRBJ2-3, the complete variable domain is DVKVTQSSRYLVKRTGEKVFLECVQDMDHENMFWYRQDPGLGLRLIYFSYDVKMKEKGDIPEGYSVSREKKERFSLILESASTNQTSMYLCASSSFSGGAEDTQYFGPGTRLTVL.

This clonotype was counted only a few times. This chain joins TRBV11-2 and TRBJ1-4; 7 bases align to TRBD1. Germline CDR1 and CDR2: SGHAT and FQNNGV. This CDR3 region has 17 residues. V lost 5 bases, J lost 3 bases, and 12 bases stayed unmatched. CDR3 loop: CASSPQGQIAANEKLFF. The CDR3 nucleotides read TGTGCCAGCAGCCCCCAGGGACAGATTGCAGCTAATGAAAAACTGTTTTTT.

This clonotype showed up just a few times. J is TRBJ2-5 and V is TRBV20-1; D remains ambiguous. This CDR3 comprises 14 residues. V was shortened by 5 bases and J by 1 base, with 14 bases between the two germline ends. The germline gives CDR1 DFQATT, CDR2 SNEGSKA (reference sequence). CDR3 region: CSAPTRHVQETQYF. DNA of the CDR3: TGCAGTGCTCCGACCAGACATGTCCAAGAGACCCAGTACTTC.

Only a few counts were recorded for this clonotype. This rearrangement joins TRBV3-1 to TRBJ1-6, with 10 nucleotides matching TRBD1. The CDR3 consists of 16 residues. Germline lookup yields CDR1 LGHDT and CDR2 YNNKEL (reference sequence). V shed 10 bases and J 0 bases; nucleotides not matched to a gene: 6. This CDR3 is CATRQGAVSYNSPLHF. DNA of the CDR3: TGTGCCACCCGACAGGGGGCCGTCTCCTATAATTCACCCCTCCACTTT.

This clonotype was counted only a few times. The chain joins TRBV5-5 to TRBJ2-5, with TRBD1 as a possible D gene (6 bases). The germline V gene has CDR1 SGHKS and CDR2 YYEKEE (reference sequence). CDR3 length: 13 residues. Trimming cost V 2 bases and J 5 bases, with 10 bases left between them. The CDR3 sequence is CASSFLQGETQYF. The CDR3 DNA follows: TGTGCCAGCAGCTTCTTACAGGGCGAGACCCAGTACTTC.

A few counts support this clonotype. The gene calls are TRBV15 and TRBJ1-1; weak D call: TRBD1 (5 bases). Trimming shortened V by 1 base and J by 1 base, and 13 bases separated the two germline ends. Germline V gene data show CDR1 as LNHNV and CDR2 as YYDKDF (reference sequence). The CDR3 covers 16 residues. CDR3 protein: CATSRVRDRPNTEAFF. The DNA of the CDR3 is TGTGCCACCAGCAGAGTACGCGACAGACCGAACACTGAAGCTTTCTTT.

The table lists this clonotype with a few counts. The chain carries TRBV28 and TRBJ1-1; D is unclear. Trimming shortened V by 6 bases and J by 5 bases, and 10 bases separated the two germline ends. CDR1 is MDHEN, CDR2 SYDVKM, per germline. This CDR3 comprises 12 residues. CDR3 nucleotide sequence: TGTGCCAGCAGGCGAACACGGACTGAAGCTTTCTTT. Protein product: CASRRTRTEAFF.

The genes are TRBV20-1 and TRBJ1-2; D call uncertain. From germline, CDR1 is DFQATT and CDR2 SNEGSKA (reference sequence). Trimming pared 0 bases from V and 1 base from J, leaving 9 bases between. The CDR3 runs to 14 residues. CDR3 sequence: CSARDAGVNYGYTF. DNA of the CDR3: TGCAGTGCTAGAGACGCCGGGGTTAACTATGGCTACACCTTC.

The chain joins TRBV10-3 to TRBJ2-7; tentatively, D is TRBD1 or TRBD2 (5 bases each). The germline CDR1 and CDR2 sequences are ENHRY and SYGVKD. Trimming took off 4 bases at V and 10 bases at J, with 11 bases between the two ends. The CDR3 has 11 residues. In nucleotides, the CDR3 is TGTGCCATCAGTGGGTCCGGGGACCAGTACTTC. This gives the protein CAISGSGDQYF.

This sequence joins TRBV7-2 and TRBJ1-6; D not certain. CDR3 length equals 13 residues. Per the germline V gene, CDR1 is SGHTA and CDR2 is FQGNSA. With 3 bases removed from V and 11 bases from J, the gap between germline ends came to 11 bases. The CDR3 sequence is CASSLEASAPLHF. CDR3 DNA sequence: TGTGCCAGCAGCTTGGAGGCATCTGCACCCCTCCACTTT.

This clonotype was detected only a few times. The gene calls are TRBV6-5 and TRBJ2-1; TRBD2 aligns across 12 bases. This CDR3 has 18 amino acids. CDR1 MNHEY and CDR2 SVGAGI come from the germline V gene. The V and J ends lost 0 bases and 7 bases, in that order; junction bases with no gene match: 10. CDR3 sequence: CASSYSETSGGLPNEQFF. The DNA of the CDR3 is TGTGCCAGCAGTTACTCGGAGACTAGCGGGGGCCTCCCGAATGAGCAGTTCTTC.

V and J are TRBV5-1 and TRBJ2-2; D not certain. V lost 4 bases to trimming and J lost 6 bases, with 10 bases between them. The germline V gene encodes CDR1 SGHRS and CDR2 YFSETQ. CDR3 length: 13 amino acids. CDR3 in amino acids: CASSGGWSGELFF. CDR3 nucleotides: TGCGCCAGCAGCGGCGGCTGGTCCGGGGAGCTGTTTTTT.

This clonotype has only a few counts. The chain joins TRBV12-5 to TRBJ1-4; D gene unclear. V lost 6 bases and J 8 bases, leaving 19 bases between the germline ends. The CDR3 is 15 amino acids. Germline V gene sequence: CDR1 LGHNT, CDR2 FRNRAP. The CDR3 DNA is TGTGCTAGTGGGTCGAAGACTGGGCACGGGGAAAAACTGTTTTTT. Translation gives CASGSKTGHGEKLFF.

The rearrangement uses TRBV6-5 and TRBJ2-5, with D possibly matching TRBD2 (6 bases). The CDR3 loop spans 14 amino acids. Trimming took off 0 bases at V and 11 bases at J, with 16 bases between the two ends. CDR1 MNHEY and CDR2 SVGAGI come from the germline V gene. CDR3 bases: TGTGCCAGCAGTTACTCAGGGGATTCGGGGGAGCAGTACTTC. Its protein is CASSYSGDSGEQYF.

This chain uses TRBV12-3 or TRBV12-4 with TRBJ1-6; possible D gene TRBD1, 5 bases. The CDR3 consists of 13 residues. V lost 4 bases to trimming and J lost 11 bases, with 12 bases between them. CDR3 bases: TGTGCCAGCAGTTCTTCAGGGTCCGCACCCCTCCACTTT. Protein: CASSSSGSAPLHF.

This clonotype was recorded a few times. This chain connects TRBV20-1 to TRBJ1-2, with 7 bases matching TRBD1. Germline-derived CDR1 and CDR2 are DFQATT and SNEGSKA (reference sequence). The CDR3 consists of 13 residues. V lost 5 bases and J lost 4; bases outside the gene matches: 7. The chain's CDR3 is CSAWGQLGYGYTF. CDR3 bases: TGCAGTGCTTGGGGACAGCTCGGCTATGGCTACACCTTC.

This chain links TRBV5-1 with TRBJ2-3; 11 nucleotides align to TRBD2. The germline gives CDR1 SGHRS, CDR2 YFSETQ. There are 14 residues in the CDR3. V gave up 1 base and J gave up 10 bases; unmatched junction bases: 5. CDR3 loop: CASSLTSGGPSQYF. CDR3 sequence (DNA): TGCGCCAGCAGCTTGACTAGCGGGGGCCCGTCGCAGTATTTT. Based on the CDR3 plus reference TRBV5-1 and TRBJ2-3, the full variable domain is KAGVTQTPRYLIKTRGQQVTLSCSPISGHRSVSWYQQTPGQGLQFLFEYFSETQRNKGNFPGRFSGRQFSNSRSEMNVSTLELGDSALYLCASSLTSGGPSQYFGPGTRLTVL.

This clonotype was detected only once. A much larger clonotype is one base distant, so this may be a read error. It is likely a read error, because the conserved phenylalanine at the end of the CDR3 is missing. The V gene is TRBV5-5, the J gene TRBJ2-1, with 8 bases lining up with TRBD2. The CDR3 is made up of 15 amino acids. Losses at the gene ends were 2 bases for V and 2 bases for J; bases not matched to a gene: 3. Germline lookup yields CDR1 SGHKS and CDR2 YYEKEE (reference sequence). The CDR3 loop is CASSFQAGAYNEQFL. The CDR3 coding sequence is TGTGCCAGCAGCTTCCAAGCGGGGGCCTACAATGAGCAGTTCCTC.